This TCR beta chain emerged from a study of blood T cell repertoires in COVID-19. Study context: Whether acute or convalescent, the COVID-19 samples came from the United States, Italy and Spain. Sources were T cells, B-cell-depleted T cells, or PBMCs; the material itself was cDNA or gDNA.

As processed by the authors: From reference gene primer amplification, estimates of nucleated cell counts were derived. Sequenced by immunoSEQ multiplex PCR; TCRdb stores in-frame clones only, minus some. For V, J and clone size, that table is used; D and trimming come from the DNA. Here the sample spans around 160,000 clones, around four fifths being singletons. This CDR3 has 15 residues. V lost 0 bases and J lost 9; bases outside the gene matches: 9. Germline CDR1 and CDR2: SGHRS and YFSETQ. This chain links TRBV5-1 with TRBJ2-1, with 7 bases fitting TRBD1. The sequencing input was peripheral blood. This receptor was taken from a woman aged 40 to 50 with active or convalescent COVID-19. The CDR3 region has the DNA TGCGCCAGCAGCTTGGTTAGGGGGCGCGAGGCTGAGCAGTTCTTC. Its protein is CASSLVRGREAEQFF.